These 21 T cell receptor beta chains were all obtained from the same sample, sequenced in a study of OX40 agonist ivuxolimab in advanced cancers. Using immunoSEQ multiplex PCR, the repertoire was profiled, and TCRdb retains in-frame clones only, with some absent. The table lists 25,000 or so clones, about 77% of them singletons. The sample consisted of CD4+ or CD8+ T cells sorted from blood, taken in a trial of the OX40 agonist ivuxolimab. The receptors were gathered from an adult with an advanced solid tumor such as melanoma, head and neck, liver or kidney cancer.

The chain combines TRBV5-1 with TRBJ1-1; possibly TRBD1 for D (6 bases). This CDR3 has 14 residues. Germline CDR1 reads SGHRS; CDR2 reads YFSETQ. With 4 bases removed from V and 1 base from J, the gap between germline ends came to 11 bases. CDR3 in amino acids: CASSGRTENTEAFF. CDR3 DNA: TGCGCCAGCAGCGGCCGGACAGAGAACACTGAAGCTTTCTTT.

The V and J genes are TRBV7-3 and TRBJ2-1; unclear D gene. Trimming took 5 bases from V and 6 from J, leaving 8 bases between them. Germline-derived CDR1 and CDR2 are SGHTA and FQGTGA. This CDR3 comprises 12 residues. The CDR3, as DNA: TGTGCCAGCAGCCACGGATCCAATGAGCAGTTCTTC. The encoded protein is CASSHGSNEQFF. The full variable domain, rest sourced from reference TRBV7-3 and TRBJ2-1, is GAGVSQTPSNKVTEKGKYVELRCDPISGHTALYWYRQSLGQGPEFLIYFQGTGAADDSGLPNDRFFAVRPEGSVSTLKIQRTERGDSAVYLCASSHGSNEQFFGPGTRLTVL.

The V and J genes are TRBV4-1 and TRBJ2-5; 8 nucleotides align to TRBD2. V lost 3 bases, J lost 2 bases, and 8 bases stayed unmatched. Germline CDR1 and CDR2: MGHRA and YSYEKL. The CDR3 extends over 16 amino acids. In DNA, the CDR3 is TGCGCCAGCAGCCAGATCGGGACTAGGAAACAAGAGACCCAGTACTTC. This translates into CASSQIGTRKQETQYF.

The chain recombines TRBV7-2 with TRBJ1-1; D is unresolved. The length of the CDR3 is 13 residues. Trimming cost V 4 bases and J 0 bases, with 6 bases left between them. Looked up from germline, CDR1 is SGHTA and CDR2 is FQGNSA. DNA of the CDR3: TGTGCCAGCAGCTCCTCGGTGAACACTGAAGCTTTCTTT. Protein: CASSSSVNTEAFF.

The gene calls are TRBV29-1 and TRBJ1-1; TRBD1 might be the D (6 bases). This CDR3 comprises 16 residues. Trimming removed 6 bases at V and 0 bases at J, with 20 bases between. Germline V CDR1 and CDR2: SQVTM, ANQGSEA. The CDR3 sequence: CSVSRGQRVLNTEAFF. For the CDR3, the DNA is TGCAGCGTATCTCGTGGACAGAGGGTTTTGAACACTGAAGCTTTCTTT.

The table lists this clone with a few counts. This chain joins TRBV29-1 and TRBJ2-3; 8 bases are shared with TRBD2. With 4 bases clipped from V and 3 bases from J, the junction kept 3 bases outside the gene matches. The CDR3 contains 13 residues. Germline lookup yields CDR1 SQVTM and CDR2 ANQGSEA. The CDR3 is CSVAGGATDTQYF. The CDR3, as DNA: TGCAGCGTTGCGGGGGGGGCTACAGATACGCAGTATTTT.

The rearrangement links TRBV5-1 to TRBJ2-3; no firm D call. V shed 4 bases and J shed 1 base, with 16 bases lying between them. This CDR3 spans 16 amino acids. CDR1 is SGHRS, CDR2 YFSETQ, per germline. The CDR3 sequence: CASSLPPTAGTDTQYF. The DNA for the CDR3 is TGCGCCAGCAGCCTGCCCCCCACTGCGGGCACAGATACGCAGTATTTT.

The chain couples TRBV15 to TRBJ2-7; TRBD1 might be the D (5 bases). Germline V gene data show CDR1 as LNHNV and CDR2 as YYDKDF (reference sequence). Trimming removed 5 bases from V and 3 bases from J, with 23 bases in between. This CDR3 is built from 17 residues. The CDR3 is CATSPTPPDRNIYEQYF. The CDR3, as DNA: TGTGCCACCAGCCCTACTCCCCCTGACAGAAATATCTACGAGCAGTACTTC.

The V gene is TRBV10-3, the J gene TRBJ1-5; 7 nucleotides align to TRBD1. V trimming: 10 bases; J trimming: 5 bases; junction bases outside the gene matches: 11. The germline V gene encodes CDR1 ENHRY and CDR2 SYGVKD. The CDR3 runs to 14 residues. In DNA, the CDR3 is TGTGCCACCCAGCCGACAGGGACGGATCAGCCCCAGCATTTT. Its protein product is CATQPTGTDQPQHF.

This chain joins TRBV5-5 and TRBJ2-7; possibly TRBD1 for D (7 bases). CDR3 length equals 15 residues. V gave up 0 bases and J gave up 0 bases, with 10 bases separating them. The germline V gene encodes CDR1 SGHKS and CDR2 YYEKEE (reference sequence). The CDR3 reads CASSLVQGGSYEQYF. In nucleotides, the CDR3 is TGTGCCAGCAGCTTGGTGCAGGGGGGCTCCTACGAGCAGTACTTC.

The chain's CDR3 is CASSRAGGDYGYTF. CDR3 bases: TGTGCCAGTAGTAGGGCAGGGGGGGACTATGGCTACACCTTC. The rearrangement joins TRBV19 to TRBJ1-2; the match to TRBD1 covers 7 bases. Trimming cost V 4 bases and J 3 bases; bases outside gene matches: 5. CDR3 size: 14 residues. Germline V gene sequence: CDR1 LNHDA, CDR2 SQIVND (reference sequence).

J is TRBJ2-3 and V is TRBV29-1, with D possibly TRBD2 on 5 matching bases. The germline V and J ends were trimmed by 6 bases and 6 bases, with 19 bases remaining between them. CDR3 length: 14 amino acids. CDR1 and CDR2 (germline): SQVTM, ANQGSEA. The CDR3 sequence is CSVGMRTKFDTQYF. The CDR3 nucleotides are TGCAGCGTCGGGATGCGTACCAAATTCGATACGCAGTATTTT.

This clone qualifies as medium-sized. The J gene is TRBJ1-1, the V gene TRBV11-2; TRBD1 might be the D (6 bases). From germline, CDR1 is SGHAT and CDR2 FQNNGV. This CDR3 has 14 amino acids. V lost 3 bases and J 3 bases, leaving 11 bases between the germline ends. Here the CDR3 DNA reads TGTGCCAGCAGCTTGAATGACAGGCACACTGAAGCTTTCTTT. Amino acid sequence: CASSLNDRHTEAFF. The full variable domain, completed using reference TRBV11-2 and TRBJ1-1, is EAGVAQSPRYKIIEKRQSVAFWCNPISGHATLYWYQQILGQGPKLLIQFQNNGVVDDSQLPKDRFSAERLKGVDSTLKIQPAKLEDSAVYLCASSLNDRHTEAFFGQGTRLTVV.

The chain couples TRBV28 to TRBJ1-2; 8 bases map to TRBD1. Germline V lookup: CDR1 MDHEN, CDR2 SYDVKM. The CDR3 spans 13 residues. With V trimmed by 6 bases and J by 4 bases, 4 bases remained unmatched. CDR3 protein: CASRVGQGYGYTF. The CDR3 coding sequence is TGTGCCAGCAGGGTCGGACAGGGCTATGGCTACACCTTC.

The chain has TRBV5-1 and TRBJ2-1; D is unclear. V was pared by 4 bases and J by 0 bases, with 5 bases between. This CDR3 has 13 amino acids. CDR1 SGHRS and CDR2 YFSETQ come from the germline V gene. Here the CDR3 DNA reads TGCGCCAGCAGCACCGACTCCTACAATGAGCAGTTCTTC. It specifies CASSTDSYNEQFF.

This rearrangement joins TRBV9 to TRBJ2-7; 9 bases fit TRBD2. The CDR3 runs 14 residues. The V gene end was trimmed by 3 bases and the J gene end by 3 bases; junction bases not matched to a gene: 4. CDR1 SGDLS and CDR2 YYNGEE come from the germline V gene. The chain's CDR3 is CASSATSGHYEQYF. The DNA of the CDR3 is TGTGCCAGCAGCGCGACTAGCGGACACTACGAGCAGTACTTC.

This chain joins TRBV5-4 and TRBJ1-2; the match to TRBD1 covers 7 bases. With 4 bases clipped from V and 2 bases from J, the junction kept 2 bases outside the gene matches. Germline loops: CDR1 SGHNT, CDR2 YYREEE (reference sequence). The CDR3 has 13 residues. The chain's CDR3 is CASSPDRNYGYTF. The CDR3 nucleotides read TGTGCCAGCAGCCCGGACAGGAACTATGGCTACACCTTC.

The CDR3 region has the DNA TGTGCCAGCAGCTCCGACGTGGATACGCAGTATTTT. It yields the protein CASSSDVDTQYF. The chain joins TRBV7-2 to TRBJ2-3; D remains unclear. Germline loops: CDR1 SGHTA, CDR2 FQGNSA. Trimming stripped 4 bases from V and 6 bases from J, with 8 bases between. This CDR3 region has 12 residues.

The CDR3 bases are TGTGCCAGCAGCTTTCTAGCCTACACCGGGGAGCTGTTTTTT. Amino acid sequence: CASSFLAYTGELFF. The chain joins TRBV7-3 to TRBJ2-2, with TRBD2 as a possible D gene (5 bases). This CDR3 has 14 amino acids. The germline V gene has CDR1 SGHTA and CDR2 FQGTGA. V was cut by 3 bases and J by 3 bases, with 8 bases left in between.

The CDR3 region is CASSYGTGGGYTF. In DNA form, the CDR3 reads TGCGCCAGCAGCTACGGGACAGGGGGCGGCTACACCTTC. This chain joins TRBV5-1 and TRBJ1-2, with 12 bases fitting TRBD1. CDR3 length: 13 amino acids. V shed 3 bases and J 8 bases; nucleotides not matched to a gene: 2. Per germline, CDR1 SGHRS and CDR2 YFSETQ.

The V call is TRBV19, the J call TRBJ1-3; unclear D gene. Per germline, CDR1 LNHDA and CDR2 SQIVND (reference sequence). Trimming stripped 1 base from V and 2 bases from J, with 6 bases between. There are 14 residues in the CDR3. The CDR3: CASSIAGTGNTIYF. The CDR3 bases are TGTGCCAGTAGTATAGCGGGGACTGGAAACACCATATATTTT.